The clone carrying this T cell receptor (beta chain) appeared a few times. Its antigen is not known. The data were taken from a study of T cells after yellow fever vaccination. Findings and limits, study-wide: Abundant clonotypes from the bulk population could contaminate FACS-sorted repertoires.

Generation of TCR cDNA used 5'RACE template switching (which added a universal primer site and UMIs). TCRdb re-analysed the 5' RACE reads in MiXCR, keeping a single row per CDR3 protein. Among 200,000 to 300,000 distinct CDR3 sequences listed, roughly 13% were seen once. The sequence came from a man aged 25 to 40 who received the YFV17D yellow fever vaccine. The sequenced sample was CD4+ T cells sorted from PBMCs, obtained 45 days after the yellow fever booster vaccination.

CDR3 bases: TGTGCCAGCAGCTCCGGCTCGGGGATTGTCGAGCAGTACTTC. Amino acids: CASSSGSGIVEQYF. The V gene is TRBV7-2, the J gene TRBJ2-7; D may be TRBD2 (5 bases). The germline V gene has CDR1 SGHTA and CDR2 FQGNSA. V lost 4 bases, J lost 6 bases, and 16 bases lay in between. The CDR3 consists of 14 residues. The full variable domain, its missing parts supplied by reference TRBV7-2 and TRBJ2-7, is GAGVSQSPSNKVTEKGKDVELRCDPISGHTALYWYRQSLGQGLEFLIYFQGNSAPDKSGLPSDRFSAERTGGSVSTLTIQRTQQEDSAVYLCASSSGSGIVEQYFGPGTRLTVT.